This TCR beta chain was retrieved from a study of T cells in Graves' hyperthyroidism and ophthalmopathy. The CDR3 covers 13 residues. V lost 7 bases, J lost 5 bases, and 12 bases lay in between. The germline CDR1 and CDR2 sequences are MNHEY and SMNVEV (reference sequence). From RNA transcripts, TCR beta CDR3 regions were amplified. TCR CDR3 regions were first amplified by RT-PCR with HTBI primers. TCRdb independently ran MiXCR on the multiplex PCR reads; one entry per CDR3 protein. The table includes about 610,000 distinct CDR3 sequences, around 15% detected once. J is TRBJ2-1 and V is TRBV27; D is possibly TRBD1 or TRBD2 (5 bases each). Sequenced sample: blood. The receptor's source is a woman aged 40 to 50 with Graves' ophthalmopathy. CDR3 sequence reads: CASIGERDNEQFF. CDR3 coding DNA: TGTGCCAGCATAGGGGAGAGGGACAATGAGCAGTTCTTC.